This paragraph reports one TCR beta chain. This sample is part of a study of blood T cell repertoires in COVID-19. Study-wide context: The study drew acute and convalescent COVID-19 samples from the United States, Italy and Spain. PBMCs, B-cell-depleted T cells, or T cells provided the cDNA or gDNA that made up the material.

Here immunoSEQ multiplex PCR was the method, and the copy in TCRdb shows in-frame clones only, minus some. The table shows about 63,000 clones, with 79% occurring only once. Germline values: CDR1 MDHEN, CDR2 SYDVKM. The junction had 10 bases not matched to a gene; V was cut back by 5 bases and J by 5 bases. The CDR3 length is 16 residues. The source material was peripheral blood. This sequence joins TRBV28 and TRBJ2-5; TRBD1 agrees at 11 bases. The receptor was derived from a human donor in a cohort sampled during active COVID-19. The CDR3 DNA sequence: TGTGCCAGCAGTCCCTCCCGGACAGGGGGCGGGGAGACCCAGTACTTC. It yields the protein CASSPSRTGGGETQYF.